Listed below are T cell receptor beta chains from one sample, sequenced in a study of blood T cell repertoires in COVID-19. Produced via immunoSEQ multiplex PCR; TCRdb's table is partial and in-frame only. The sample includes a few hundred thousand clones, 90% seen only once; the top ten take 3.5% to 4.5%. The material sequenced was PBMCs or T cells enriched from blood (not recorded which). These receptors all stem from a woman younger than 30 with acute COVID-19. CDR3s include the opening cysteine and the closing phenylalanine or tryptophan. Each record gives: V gene, J gene, CDR3 protein.

v_call: TRBV20-1
j_call: TRBJ1-2
cdr3_aa: CSARGTGTVSSGYTF

v_call: TRBV27
j_call: TRBJ2-2
cdr3_aa: CASSFVSNTGELFF

v_call: TRBV7-3
j_call: TRBJ2-3
cdr3_aa: CASSPDSASTDTQYF

v_call: TRBV10-3
j_call: TRBJ2-5
cdr3_aa: CAISVIAGGPQETQYF

v_call: TRBV29-1
j_call: TRBJ2-1
cdr3_aa: CSVEGGANWDEQFF

v_call: TRBV28
j_call: TRBJ1-5
cdr3_aa: CASSLQGGGQPQHF

v_call: TRBV2
j_call: TRBJ2-1
cdr3_aa: CASSSTSGEQFF

v_call: TRBV9
j_call: TRBJ1-2
cdr3_aa: CASSVGTQRIYGYTF

v_call: TRBV28
j_call: TRBJ1-3
cdr3_aa: CASRGHSGNTIYF

v_call: TRBV7-9
j_call: TRBJ2-5
cdr3_aa: CASSLADRGIETQYF